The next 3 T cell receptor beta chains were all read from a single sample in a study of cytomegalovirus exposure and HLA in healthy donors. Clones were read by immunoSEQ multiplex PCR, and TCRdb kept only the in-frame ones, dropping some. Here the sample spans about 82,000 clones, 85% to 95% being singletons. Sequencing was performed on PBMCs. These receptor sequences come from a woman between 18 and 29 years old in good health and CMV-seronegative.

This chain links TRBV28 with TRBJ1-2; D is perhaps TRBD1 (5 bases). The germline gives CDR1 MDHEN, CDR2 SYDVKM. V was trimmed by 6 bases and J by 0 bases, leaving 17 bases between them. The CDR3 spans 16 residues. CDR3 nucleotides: TGTGCCAGCAGAGTGGCGCCGGGGGTAGCTAACTATGGCTACACCTTC. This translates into CASRVAPGVANYGYTF.

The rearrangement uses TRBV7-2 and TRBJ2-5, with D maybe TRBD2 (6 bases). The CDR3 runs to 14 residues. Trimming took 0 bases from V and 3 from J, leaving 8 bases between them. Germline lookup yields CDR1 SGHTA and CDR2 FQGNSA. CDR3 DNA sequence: TGTGCCAGCAGCTTAGCTGGCGGGAAAGAGACCCAGTACTTC. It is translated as CASSLAGGKETQYF.

The CDR3 region is CASSQGRTGGYEQYF. The CDR3 DNA reads TGCGCCAGCAGCCAAGGTAGGACAGGAGGCTACGAGCAGTACTTC. V gene TRBV4-3 combines with J gene TRBJ2-7; 7 bases fit TRBD1. J lost 3 bases, V lost 1 base, and 6 bases had no gene match. In germline, CDR1 is LGHNA, CDR2 YSLEER. The length of the CDR3 is 15 residues.